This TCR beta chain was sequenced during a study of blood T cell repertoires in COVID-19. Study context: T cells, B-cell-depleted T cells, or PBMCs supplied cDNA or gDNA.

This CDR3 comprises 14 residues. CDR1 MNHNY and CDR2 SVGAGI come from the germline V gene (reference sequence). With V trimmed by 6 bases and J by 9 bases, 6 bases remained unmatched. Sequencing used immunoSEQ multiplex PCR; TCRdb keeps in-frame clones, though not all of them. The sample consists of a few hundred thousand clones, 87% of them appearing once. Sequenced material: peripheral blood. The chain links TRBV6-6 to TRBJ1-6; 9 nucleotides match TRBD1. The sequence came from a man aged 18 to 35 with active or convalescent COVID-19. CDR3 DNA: TGTGCCAGCAGACTACAGGGGGCTGGTTCACCCCTCCACTTT. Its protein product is CASRLQGAGSPLHF.